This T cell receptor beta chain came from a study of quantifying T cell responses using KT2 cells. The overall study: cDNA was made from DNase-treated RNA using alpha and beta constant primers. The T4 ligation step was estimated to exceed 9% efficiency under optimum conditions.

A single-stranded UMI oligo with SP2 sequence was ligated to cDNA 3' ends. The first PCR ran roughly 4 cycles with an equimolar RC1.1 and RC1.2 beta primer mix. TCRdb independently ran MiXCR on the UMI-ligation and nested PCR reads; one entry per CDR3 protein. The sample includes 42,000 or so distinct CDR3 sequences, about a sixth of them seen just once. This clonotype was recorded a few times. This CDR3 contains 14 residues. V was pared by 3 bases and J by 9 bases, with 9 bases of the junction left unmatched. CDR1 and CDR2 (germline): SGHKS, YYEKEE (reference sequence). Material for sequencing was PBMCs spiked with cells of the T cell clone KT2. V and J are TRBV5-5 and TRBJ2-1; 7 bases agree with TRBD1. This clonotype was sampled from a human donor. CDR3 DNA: TGTGCCAGCAGCTCTTTAGACAGGGAAGGTGAGCAGTTCTTC. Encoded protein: CASSSLDREGEQFF.